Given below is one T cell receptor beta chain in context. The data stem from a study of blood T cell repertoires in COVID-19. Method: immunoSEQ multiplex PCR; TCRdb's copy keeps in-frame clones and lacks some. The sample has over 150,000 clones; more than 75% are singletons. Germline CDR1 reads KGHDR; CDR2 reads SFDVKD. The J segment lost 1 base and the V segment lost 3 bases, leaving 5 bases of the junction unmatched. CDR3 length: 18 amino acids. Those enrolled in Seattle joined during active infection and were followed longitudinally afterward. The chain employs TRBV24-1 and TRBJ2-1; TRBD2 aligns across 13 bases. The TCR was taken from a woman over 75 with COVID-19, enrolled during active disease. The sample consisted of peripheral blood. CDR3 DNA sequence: TGTGCCACCAGTGATGCGGGACTAGCGGGAAGGTCCTACAATGAGCAGTTCTTC. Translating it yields CATSDAGLAGRSYNEQFF.